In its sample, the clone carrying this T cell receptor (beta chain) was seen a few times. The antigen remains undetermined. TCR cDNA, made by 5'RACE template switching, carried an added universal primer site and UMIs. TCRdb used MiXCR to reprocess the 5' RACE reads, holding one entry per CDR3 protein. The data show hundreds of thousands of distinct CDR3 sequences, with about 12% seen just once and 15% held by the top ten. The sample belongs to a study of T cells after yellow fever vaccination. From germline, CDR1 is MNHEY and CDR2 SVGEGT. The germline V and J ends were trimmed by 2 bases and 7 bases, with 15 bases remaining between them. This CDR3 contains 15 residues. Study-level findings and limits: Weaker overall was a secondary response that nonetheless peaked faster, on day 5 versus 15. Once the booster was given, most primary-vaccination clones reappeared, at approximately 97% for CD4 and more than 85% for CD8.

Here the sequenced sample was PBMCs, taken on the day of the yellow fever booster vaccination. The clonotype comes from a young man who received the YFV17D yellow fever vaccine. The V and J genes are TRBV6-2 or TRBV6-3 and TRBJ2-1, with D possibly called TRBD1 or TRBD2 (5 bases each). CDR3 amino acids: CASSYIEWDGNEQFF. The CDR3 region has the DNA TGTGCCAGCAGTTACATAGAGTGGGACGGGAATGAGCAGTTCTTC.